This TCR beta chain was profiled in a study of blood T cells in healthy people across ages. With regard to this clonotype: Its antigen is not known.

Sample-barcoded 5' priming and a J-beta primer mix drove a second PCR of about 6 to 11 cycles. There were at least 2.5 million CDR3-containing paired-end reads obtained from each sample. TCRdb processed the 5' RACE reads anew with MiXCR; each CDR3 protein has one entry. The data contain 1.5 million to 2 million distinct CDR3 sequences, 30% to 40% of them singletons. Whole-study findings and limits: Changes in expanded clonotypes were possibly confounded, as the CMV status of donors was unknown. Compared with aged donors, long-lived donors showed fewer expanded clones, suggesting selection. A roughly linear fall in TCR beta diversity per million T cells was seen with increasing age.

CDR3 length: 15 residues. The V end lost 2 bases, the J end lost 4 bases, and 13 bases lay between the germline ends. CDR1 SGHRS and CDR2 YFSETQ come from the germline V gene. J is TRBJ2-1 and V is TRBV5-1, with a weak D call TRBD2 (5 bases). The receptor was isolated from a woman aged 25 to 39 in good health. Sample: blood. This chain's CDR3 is CASSFRDFVYNEQFF. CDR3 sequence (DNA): TGCGCCAGCAGCTTCCGGGATTTTGTTTACAATGAGCAGTTCTTC.